This TCR beta chain was observed in a study of CD8 T cells in Susac syndrome. CDR1 DFQATT and CDR2 SNEGSKA come from the germline V gene (reference sequence). The CDR3 is 10 amino acids. V shed 5 bases and J shed 5 bases, with 4 bases lying between them. This clonotype was counted a few times. Its specificity is unknown. General study points: The study conceded that relatively few individuals underwent its TCR sequencing and HLA analysis.

cDNA came from about 0.46 to 1 ug RNA primed by random hexamers. The authors amplified TCR beta CDR3 across 54 Vbeta and 13 Jbeta using immunoSEQ multiplex PCR. TCRdb re-derived calls from the immunoSEQ multiplex PCR reads in MiXCR, one entry per CDR3 protein. The sample holds about 140,000 distinct CDR3 sequences; around 96% are singletons and the top ten take approximately 0.11%. Specimen: CD4+ T cells from PBMCs. The J gene is TRBJ2-1, the V gene TRBV20-1; D is unresolved. The receptor's source is a human donor with multiple sclerosis. CDR3 residues: CSAVDNEQFF. The CDR3 nucleotides are TGCAGTGCTGTTGACAATGAGCAGTTCTTC.